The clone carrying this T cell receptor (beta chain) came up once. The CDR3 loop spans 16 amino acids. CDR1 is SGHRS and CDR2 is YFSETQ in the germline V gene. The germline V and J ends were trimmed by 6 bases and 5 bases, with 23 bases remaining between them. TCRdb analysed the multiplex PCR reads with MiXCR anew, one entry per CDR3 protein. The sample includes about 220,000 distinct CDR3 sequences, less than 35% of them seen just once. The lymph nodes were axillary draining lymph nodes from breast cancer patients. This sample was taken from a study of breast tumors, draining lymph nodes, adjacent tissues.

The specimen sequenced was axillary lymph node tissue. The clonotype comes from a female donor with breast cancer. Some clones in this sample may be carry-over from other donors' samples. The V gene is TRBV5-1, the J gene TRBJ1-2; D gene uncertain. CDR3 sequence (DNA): TGCGCCAGCAAGCGGACTAGCGGGGAAAGAGTTTATGGCTACACCTTC. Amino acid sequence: CASKRTSGERVYGYTF.